This TCR beta chain was sequenced in a study of cytomegalovirus exposure and HLA in healthy donors. Germline loops: CDR1 MNHEY, CDR2 SMNVEV (reference sequence). The junction had 5 bases not matched to a gene; V was cut back by 6 bases and J by 7 bases. CDR3 size: 13 residues. The table lists this clone with a count of one. PCR primers comprised 60 Vbeta and 13 Jbeta primers. Profiled with immunoSEQ multiplex PCR; TCRdb holds only in-frame clones, not every one. The table shows roughly 140,000 clones, with 70% to 85% occurring only once. The clonotype originates from a woman aged 60-75 years in good health and CMV-seropositive. V is TRBV27 and J is TRBJ2-2; 7 nucleotides align to TRBD2. What was sequenced was PBMCs. In DNA form, the CDR3 reads TGTGCCAGCAGACTAGCGCCGCACGGGGAGCTGTTTTTT. This encodes CASRLAPHGELFF.